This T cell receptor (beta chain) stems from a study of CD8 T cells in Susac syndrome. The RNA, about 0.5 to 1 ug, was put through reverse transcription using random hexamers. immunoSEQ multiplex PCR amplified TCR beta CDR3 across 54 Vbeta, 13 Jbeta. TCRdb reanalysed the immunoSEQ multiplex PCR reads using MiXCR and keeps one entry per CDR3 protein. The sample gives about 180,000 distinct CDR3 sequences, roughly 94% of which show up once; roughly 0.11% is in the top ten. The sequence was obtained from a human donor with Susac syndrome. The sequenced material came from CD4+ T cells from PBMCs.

CDR3 coding DNA: TGTGCCAGCAGCGCCCGGGGGTCCCGCGGGGAGCTGTTTTTT. It codes for CASSARGSRGELFF. The rearrangement uses TRBV9 and TRBJ2-2; possible D gene TRBD2, 6 bases. This CDR3 spans 14 amino acids. Deletions cut 3 bases from V and 7 bases from J, with 13 bases between. Germline V gene lookup returns CDR1 SGDLS and CDR2 YYNGEE.